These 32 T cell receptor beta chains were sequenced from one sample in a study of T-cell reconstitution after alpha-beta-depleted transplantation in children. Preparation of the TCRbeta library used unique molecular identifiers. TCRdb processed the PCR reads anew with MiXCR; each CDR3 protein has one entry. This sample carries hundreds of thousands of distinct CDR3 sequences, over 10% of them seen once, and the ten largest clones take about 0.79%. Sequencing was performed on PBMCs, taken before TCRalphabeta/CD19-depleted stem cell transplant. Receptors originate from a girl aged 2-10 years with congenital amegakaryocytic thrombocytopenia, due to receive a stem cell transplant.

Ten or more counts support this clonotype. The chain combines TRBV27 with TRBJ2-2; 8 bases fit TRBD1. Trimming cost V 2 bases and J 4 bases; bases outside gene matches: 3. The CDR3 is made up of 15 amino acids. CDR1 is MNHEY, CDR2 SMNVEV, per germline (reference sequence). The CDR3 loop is CASSLTGGSTGELFF. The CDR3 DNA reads TGTGCCAGCAGTTTAACAGGGGGATCCACCGGGGAGCTGTTTTTT.

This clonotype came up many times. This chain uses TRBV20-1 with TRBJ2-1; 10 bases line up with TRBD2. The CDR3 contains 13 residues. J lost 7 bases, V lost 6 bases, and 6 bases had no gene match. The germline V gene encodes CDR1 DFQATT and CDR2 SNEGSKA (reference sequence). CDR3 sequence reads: CSAVLAGGNEQFF. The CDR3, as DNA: TGCAGTGCCGTGTTAGCGGGAGGAAATGAGCAGTTCTTC.

CDR3 loop: CASMGGPAYNEQFF. Written as DNA, the CDR3 is TGTGCCAGCATGGGCGGGCCCGCCTACAATGAGCAGTTCTTC. The chain links TRBV7-2 to TRBJ2-1; D might be TRBD2 (5 bases). CDR3 length: 14 amino acids. Trimming removed 7 bases at V and 2 bases at J, with 12 bases between. Germline-derived CDR1 and CDR2 are SGHTA and FQGNSA.

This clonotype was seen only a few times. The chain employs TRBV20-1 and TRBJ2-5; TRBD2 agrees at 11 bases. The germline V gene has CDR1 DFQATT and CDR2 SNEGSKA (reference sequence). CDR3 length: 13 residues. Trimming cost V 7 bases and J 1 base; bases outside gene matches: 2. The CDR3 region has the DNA TGCAGTGGGGGGACTAGCGGCCAAGAGACCCAGTACTTC. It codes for CSGGTSGQETQYF.

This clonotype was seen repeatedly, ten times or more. CDR3 loop: CSARPTGTGASGLHQPQHF. CDR3 coding DNA: TGCAGTGCTAGGCCTACCGGGACAGGGGCTTCCGGATTGCATCAGCCCCAGCATTTT. V gene TRBV20-1 combines with J gene TRBJ1-5; TRBD1 matches 10 bases. With 3 bases clipped from V and 5 bases from J, the junction kept 19 bases outside the gene matches. The CDR3 loop spans 19 amino acids. CDR1 and CDR2 (germline): DFQATT, SNEGSKA (reference sequence).

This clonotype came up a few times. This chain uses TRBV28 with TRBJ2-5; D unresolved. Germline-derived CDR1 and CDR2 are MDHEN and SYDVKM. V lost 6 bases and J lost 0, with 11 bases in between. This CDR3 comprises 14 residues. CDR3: CASSNSYYQETQYF. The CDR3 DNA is TGTGCCAGCAGCAACTCATATTACCAAGAGACCCAGTACTTC.

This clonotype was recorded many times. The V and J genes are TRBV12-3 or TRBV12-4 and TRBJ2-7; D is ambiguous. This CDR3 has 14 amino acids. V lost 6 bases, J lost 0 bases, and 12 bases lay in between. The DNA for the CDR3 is TGTGCCAGCAGGACCTCTCTTAGCTCCTACGAGCAGTACTTC. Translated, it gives CASRTSLSSYEQYF.

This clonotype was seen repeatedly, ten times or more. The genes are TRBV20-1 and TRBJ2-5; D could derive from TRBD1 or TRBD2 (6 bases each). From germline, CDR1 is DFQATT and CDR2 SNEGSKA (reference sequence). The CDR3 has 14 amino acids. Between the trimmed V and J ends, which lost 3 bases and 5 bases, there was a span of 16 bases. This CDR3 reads CSASPDSGAETQYF. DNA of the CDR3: TGCAGTGCTAGCCCGGACTCGGGGGCGGAGACCCAGTACTTC.

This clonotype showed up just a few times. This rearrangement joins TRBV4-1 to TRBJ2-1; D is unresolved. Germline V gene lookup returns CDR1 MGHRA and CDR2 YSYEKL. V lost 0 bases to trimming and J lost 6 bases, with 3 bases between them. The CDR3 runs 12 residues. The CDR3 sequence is CASSQDVNEQFF. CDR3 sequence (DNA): TGCGCCAGCAGCCAAGATGTCAATGAGCAGTTCTTC.

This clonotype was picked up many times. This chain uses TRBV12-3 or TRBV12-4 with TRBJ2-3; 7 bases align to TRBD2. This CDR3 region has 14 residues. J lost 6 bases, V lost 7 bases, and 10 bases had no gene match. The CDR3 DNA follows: TGTGCCAGCACCGAGACTAGCCCTATGGATACGCAGTATTTT. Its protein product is CASTETSPMDTQYF.

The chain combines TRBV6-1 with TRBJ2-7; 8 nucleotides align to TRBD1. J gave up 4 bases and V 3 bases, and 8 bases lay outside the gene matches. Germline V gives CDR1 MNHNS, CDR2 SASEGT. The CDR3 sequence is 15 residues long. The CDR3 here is CASSDQGQGAYEQYF. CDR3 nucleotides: TGTGCCAGCAGTGACCAGGGGCAGGGGGCGTACGAGCAGTACTTC.

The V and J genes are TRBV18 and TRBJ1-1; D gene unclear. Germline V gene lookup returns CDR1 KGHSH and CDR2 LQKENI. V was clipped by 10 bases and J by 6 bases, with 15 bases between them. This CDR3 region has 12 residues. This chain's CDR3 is CATENWGAEAFF. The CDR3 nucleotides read TGTGCCACCGAGAATTGGGGAGCTGAAGCTTTCTTT. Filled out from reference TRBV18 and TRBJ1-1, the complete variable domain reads NAGVMQNPRHLVRRRGQEARLRCSPMKGHSHVYWYRQLPEEGLKFMVYLQKENIIDESGMPKERFSAEFPKEGPSILRIQQVVRGDSAAYFCATENWGAEAFFGQGTRLTVV.

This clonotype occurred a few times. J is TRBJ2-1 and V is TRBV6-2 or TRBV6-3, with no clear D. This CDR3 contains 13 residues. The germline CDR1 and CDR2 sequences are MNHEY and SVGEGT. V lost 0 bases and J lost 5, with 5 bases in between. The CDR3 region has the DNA TGTGCCAGCAGTTACTCGGTGAACAATGAGCAGTTCTTC. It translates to CASSYSVNNEQFF.

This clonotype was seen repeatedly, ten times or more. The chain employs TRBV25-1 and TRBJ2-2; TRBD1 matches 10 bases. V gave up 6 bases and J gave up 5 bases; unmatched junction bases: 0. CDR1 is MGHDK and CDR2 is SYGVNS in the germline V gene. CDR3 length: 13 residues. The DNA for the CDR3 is TGTGCCAGCAGGGGACAGGGGACCGGGGAGCTGTTTTTT. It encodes CASRGQGTGELFF. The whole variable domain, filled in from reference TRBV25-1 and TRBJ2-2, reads EADIYQTPRYLVIGTGKKITLECSQTMGHDKMYWYQQDPGMELHLIHYSYGVNSTEKGDLSSESTVSRIRTEHFPLTLESARPSHTSQYLCASRGQGTGELFFGEGSRLTVL.

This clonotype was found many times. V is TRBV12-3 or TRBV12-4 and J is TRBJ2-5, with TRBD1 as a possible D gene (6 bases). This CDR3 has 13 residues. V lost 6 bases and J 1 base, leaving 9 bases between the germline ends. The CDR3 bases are TGTGCCAGCAGGGACAGAACCCAAGAGACCCAGTACTTC. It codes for CASRDRTQETQYF.

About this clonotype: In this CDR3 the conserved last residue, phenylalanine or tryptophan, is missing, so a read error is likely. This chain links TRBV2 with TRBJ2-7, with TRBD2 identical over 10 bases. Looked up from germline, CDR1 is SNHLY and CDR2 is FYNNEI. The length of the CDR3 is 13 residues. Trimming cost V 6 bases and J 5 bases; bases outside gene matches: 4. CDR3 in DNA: TGTGCCAGCAGCGGACTAGCGGACAACGAGCAGTACTAC. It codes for CASSGLADNEQYY.

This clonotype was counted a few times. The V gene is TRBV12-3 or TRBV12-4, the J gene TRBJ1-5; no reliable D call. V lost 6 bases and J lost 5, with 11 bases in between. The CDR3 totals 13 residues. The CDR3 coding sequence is TGTGCCAGCAGCCCAGAGAAATATCAGCCCCAGCATTTT. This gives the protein CASSPEKYQPQHF.

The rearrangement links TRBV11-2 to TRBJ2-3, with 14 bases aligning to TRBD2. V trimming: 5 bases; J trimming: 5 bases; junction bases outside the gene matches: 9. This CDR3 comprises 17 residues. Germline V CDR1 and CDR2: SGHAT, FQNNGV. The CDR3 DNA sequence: TGTGCCAGCAGCAAAGGGACTAGCGGGAGCGAGGGAGATACGCAGTATTTT. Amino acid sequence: CASSKGTSGSEGDTQYF. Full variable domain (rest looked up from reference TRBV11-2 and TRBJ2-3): EAGVAQSPRYKIIEKRQSVAFWCNPISGHATLYWYQQILGQGPKLLIQFQNNGVVDDSQLPKDRFSAERLKGVDSTLKIQPAKLEDSAVYLCASSKGTSGSEGDTQYFGPGTRLTVL.

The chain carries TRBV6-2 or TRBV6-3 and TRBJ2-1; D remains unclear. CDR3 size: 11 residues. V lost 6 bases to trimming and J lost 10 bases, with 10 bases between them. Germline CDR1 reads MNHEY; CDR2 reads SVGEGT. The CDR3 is CASSDGSEQFF. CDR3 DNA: TGTGCCAGCAGCGACGGGTCAGAGCAGTTCTTC.

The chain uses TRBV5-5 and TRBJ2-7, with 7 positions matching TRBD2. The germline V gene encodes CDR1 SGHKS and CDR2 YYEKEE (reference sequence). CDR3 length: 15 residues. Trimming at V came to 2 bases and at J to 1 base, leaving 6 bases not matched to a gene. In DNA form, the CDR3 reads TGTGCCAGCAGCTTCGGGGGGAGGACGTCCTACGAGCAGTACTTC. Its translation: CASSFGGRTSYEQYF.

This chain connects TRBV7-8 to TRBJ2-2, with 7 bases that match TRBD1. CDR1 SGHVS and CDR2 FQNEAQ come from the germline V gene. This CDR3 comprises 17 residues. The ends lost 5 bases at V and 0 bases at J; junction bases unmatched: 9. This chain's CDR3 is CASSEWDSYTNTGELFF. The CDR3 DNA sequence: TGTGCCAGCAGCGAGTGGGACAGTTATACGAACACCGGGGAGCTGTTTTTT.

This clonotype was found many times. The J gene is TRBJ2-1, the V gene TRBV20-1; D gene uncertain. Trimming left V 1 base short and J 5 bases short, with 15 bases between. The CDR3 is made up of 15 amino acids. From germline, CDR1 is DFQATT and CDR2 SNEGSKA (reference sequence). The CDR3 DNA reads TGCAGTGCTAGAGTCATTGGGTTGTCCAACAATGAGCAGTTCTTC. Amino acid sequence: CSARVIGLSNNEQFF.

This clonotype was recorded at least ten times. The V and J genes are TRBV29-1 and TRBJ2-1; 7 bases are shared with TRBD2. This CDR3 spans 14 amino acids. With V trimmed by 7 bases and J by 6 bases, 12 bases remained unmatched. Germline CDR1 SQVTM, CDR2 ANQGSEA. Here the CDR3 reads CSAISAGTSNEQFF. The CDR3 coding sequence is TGCAGCGCGATCTCAGCGGGGACCTCCAATGAGCAGTTCTTC.

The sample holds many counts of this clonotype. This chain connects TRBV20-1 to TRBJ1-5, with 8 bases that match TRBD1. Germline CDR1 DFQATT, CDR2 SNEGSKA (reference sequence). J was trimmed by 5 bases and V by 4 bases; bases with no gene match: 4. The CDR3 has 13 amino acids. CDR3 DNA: TGCAGTGCTAAGGGACAGGCCCATCAGCCCCAGCATTTT. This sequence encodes CSAKGQAHQPQHF.

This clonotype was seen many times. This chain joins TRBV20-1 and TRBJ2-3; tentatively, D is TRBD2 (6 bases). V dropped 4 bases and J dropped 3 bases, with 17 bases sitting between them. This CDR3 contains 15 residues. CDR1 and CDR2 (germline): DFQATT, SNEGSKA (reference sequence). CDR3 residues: CSAISGAKGTDTQYF. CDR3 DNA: TGCAGTGCTATTTCGGGAGCGAAGGGAACAGATACGCAGTATTTT.

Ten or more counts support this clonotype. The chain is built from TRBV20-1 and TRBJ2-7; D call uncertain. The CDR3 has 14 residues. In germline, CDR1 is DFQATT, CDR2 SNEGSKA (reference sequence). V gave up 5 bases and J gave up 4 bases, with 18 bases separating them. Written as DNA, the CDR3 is TGCAGTGCTTCTAGAGGATATCAATCATACGAGCAGTACTTC. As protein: CSASRGYQSYEQYF.

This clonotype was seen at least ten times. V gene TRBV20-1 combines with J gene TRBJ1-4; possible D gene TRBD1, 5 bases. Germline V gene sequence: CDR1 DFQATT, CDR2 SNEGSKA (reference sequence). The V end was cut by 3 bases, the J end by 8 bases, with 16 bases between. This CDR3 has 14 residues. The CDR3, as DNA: TGCAGTGCTAGTTCCAGGCAGGGAGGCGAAAAACTGTTTTTT. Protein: CSASSRQGGEKLFF.

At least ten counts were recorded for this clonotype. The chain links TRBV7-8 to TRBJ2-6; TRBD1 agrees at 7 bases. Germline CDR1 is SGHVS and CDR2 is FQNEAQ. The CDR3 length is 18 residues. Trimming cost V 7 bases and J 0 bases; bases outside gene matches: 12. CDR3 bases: TGTGCCAGCACCCTCCTGACAGGGCACTACTCTGGGGCCAACGTCCTGACTTTC. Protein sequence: CASTLLTGHYSGANVLTF.

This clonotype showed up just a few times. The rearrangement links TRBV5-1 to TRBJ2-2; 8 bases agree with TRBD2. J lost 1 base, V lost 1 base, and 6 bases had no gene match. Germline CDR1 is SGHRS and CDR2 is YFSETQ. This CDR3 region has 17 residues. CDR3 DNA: TGCGCCAGCAGCTTGAAGGCTAGCGGGCAGAACACCGGGGAGCTGTTTTTT. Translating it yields CASSLKASGQNTGELFF.

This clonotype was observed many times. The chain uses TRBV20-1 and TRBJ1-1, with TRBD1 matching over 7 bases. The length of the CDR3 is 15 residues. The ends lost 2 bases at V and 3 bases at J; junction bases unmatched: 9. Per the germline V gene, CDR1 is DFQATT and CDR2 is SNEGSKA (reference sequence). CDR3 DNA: TGCAGTGCTAGATGGTCCAGGGGGGGGGACACTGAAGCTTTCTTT. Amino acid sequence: CSARWSRGGDTEAFF.

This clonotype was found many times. CDR3 protein: CASSSSGMEDTQYF. The CDR3 coding sequence is TGTGCCAGCAGCTCCTCGGGGATGGAAGATACGCAGTATTTT. The chain has TRBV7-9 and TRBJ2-3; perhaps TRBD2 as D (5 bases). The CDR3 length is 14 residues. V lost 4 bases to trimming and J lost 5 bases, with 13 bases between them. Germline V lookup: CDR1 SEHNR, CDR2 FQNEAQ (reference sequence).

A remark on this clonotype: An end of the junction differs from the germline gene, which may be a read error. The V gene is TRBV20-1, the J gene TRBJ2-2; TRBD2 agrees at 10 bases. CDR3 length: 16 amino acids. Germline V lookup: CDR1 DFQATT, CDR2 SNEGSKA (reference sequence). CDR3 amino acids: CCARDSASGRIGELFF. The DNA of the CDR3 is TGCTGTGCTAGAGATTCGGCTAGCGGGAGAATCGGGGAGCTGTTTTTT.